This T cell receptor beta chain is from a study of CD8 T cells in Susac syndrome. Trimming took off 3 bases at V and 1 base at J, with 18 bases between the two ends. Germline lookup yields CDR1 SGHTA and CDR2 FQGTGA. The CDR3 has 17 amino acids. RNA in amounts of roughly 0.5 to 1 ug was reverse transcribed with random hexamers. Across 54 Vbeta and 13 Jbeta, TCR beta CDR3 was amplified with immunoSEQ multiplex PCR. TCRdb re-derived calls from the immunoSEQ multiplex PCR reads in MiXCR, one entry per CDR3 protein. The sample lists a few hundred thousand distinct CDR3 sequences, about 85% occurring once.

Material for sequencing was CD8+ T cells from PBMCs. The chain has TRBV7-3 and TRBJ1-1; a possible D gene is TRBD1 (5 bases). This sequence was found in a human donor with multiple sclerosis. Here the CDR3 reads CASSFGSGLLENTEAFF. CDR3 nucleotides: TGTGCCAGCAGCTTCGGTTCAGGGCTCCTCGAGAACACTGAAGCTTTCTTT.